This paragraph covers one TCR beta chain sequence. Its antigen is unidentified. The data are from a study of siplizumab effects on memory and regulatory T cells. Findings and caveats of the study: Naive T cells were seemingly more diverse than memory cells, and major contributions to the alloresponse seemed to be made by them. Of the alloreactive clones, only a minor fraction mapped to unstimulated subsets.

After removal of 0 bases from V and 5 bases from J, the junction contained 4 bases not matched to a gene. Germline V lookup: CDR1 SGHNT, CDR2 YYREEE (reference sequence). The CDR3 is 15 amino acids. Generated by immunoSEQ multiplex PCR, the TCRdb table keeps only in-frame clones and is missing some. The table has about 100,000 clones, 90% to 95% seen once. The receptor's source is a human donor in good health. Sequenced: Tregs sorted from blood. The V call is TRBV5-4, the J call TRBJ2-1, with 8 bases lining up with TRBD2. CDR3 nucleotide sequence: TGTGCCAGCAGCTTGGAGCGGGGGCCAAACAATGAGCAGTTCTTC. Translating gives CASSLERGPNNEQFF.